What follows are 20 T cell receptor beta chains derived from one specimen sequenced in a study of PD-1 blockade in classical Hodgkin lymphoma. The protocol was immunoSEQ multiplex PCR, while the TCRdb copy is restricted to in-frame clones and leaves out a portion. The repertoire includes about 110,000 clones, around 90% of them detected once, and 19% sits in the top ten. Time point specified: cycle 4 day 1 (C4D1), after about 6 weeks of nivolumab. Exposure to brentuximab vedotin varied, and each patient had relapsed following autologous stem cell transplantation. The sample was peripheral blood mononuclear cells (PBMCs), taken before the fourth cycle of nivolumab. These receptors were obtained from a human donor with classical Hodgkin lymphoma.

The V call is TRBV4-3, the J call TRBJ2-3; TRBD1 might be the D (5 bases). The germline CDR1 and CDR2 sequences are LGHNA and YSLEER. The V end was cut by 0 bases, the J end by 0 bases, with 22 bases between. This CDR3 contains 20 residues. CDR3 in DNA: TGCGCCAGCAGCCAAGATCGACAGCTCCTTAGAATCACTAGCACAGATACGCAGTATTTT. Residues: CASSQDRQLLRITSTDTQYF.

The V and J genes are TRBV12-2 and TRBJ2-1. TRBV12-2 is a pseudogene. The CDR3 contains 18 residues. The CDR3 sequence: CASRFRVGQRDRRNEQFF. CDR3 coding DNA: TGTGCAAGTCGCTTTAGAGTCGGGCAGAGGGACCGCAGAAATGAGCAGTTCTTC.

This chain connects TRBV6-5 to TRBJ2-1; no definite D call. The CDR3 length is 12 residues. Germline-derived CDR1 and CDR2 are MNHEY and SVGAGI. The germline V and J ends were trimmed by 0 bases and 4 bases, with 1 base remaining between them. The chain's CDR3 is CASSYSYNEQFF. CDR3 nucleotide sequence: TGTGCCAGCAGTTACTCGTACAATGAGCAGTTCTTC.

This rearrangement joins TRBV28 to TRBJ2-7, with D perhaps assigned TRBD1 or TRBD2 (5 bases each). CDR1 is MDHEN and CDR2 is SYDVKM in the germline V gene. The length of the CDR3 is 13 residues. The V end lost 6 bases, the J end lost 3 bases, and 12 bases lay between the germline ends. The CDR3 region has the DNA TGTGCCAGCAGGCCGAGGGGTATCTACGAGCAGTACTTC. It is translated as CASRPRGIYEQYF.

The DNA of the CDR3 is TGTGCCACCAGAATTCCGGGCTCTGGGGCCAACGTCCTGACTTTC. Translated, it gives CATRIPGSGANVLTF. The V call is TRBV15, the J call TRBJ2-6, with unresolved D. Trimming removed 6 bases from V and 0 bases from J, with 9 bases in between. The CDR3 is 15 residues long. In germline, CDR1 is LNHNV, CDR2 YYDKDF (reference sequence).

CDR3 DNA: TGTGCCAGCAGTTTACGACAGGGGGATCGTGAAAAACTGTTTTTT. Protein: CASSLRQGDREKLFF. V gene TRBV27 combines with J gene TRBJ1-4; 9 bases fit TRBD1. CDR3 length: 15 residues. The V and J ends lost 2 bases and 7 bases, in that order; junction bases with no gene match: 5. The germline V gene encodes CDR1 MNHEY and CDR2 SMNVEV (reference sequence).

This rearrangement joins TRBV9 to TRBJ2-7; 9 positions match TRBD1. This CDR3 has 14 amino acids. Germline CDR1 SGDLS, CDR2 YYNGEE. The junction had 6 bases not matched to a gene; V was cut back by 5 bases and J by 3 bases. CDR3 sequence reads: CASSAQGQGYEQYF. For the CDR3, the DNA is TGTGCCAGCAGTGCTCAGGGACAGGGCTACGAGCAGTACTTC. Supplemented by reference TRBV9 and TRBJ2-7, the full variable domain reads DSGVTQTPKHLITATGQRVTLRCSPRSGDLSVYWYQQSLDQGLQFLIQYYNGEERAKGNILERFSAQQFPDLHSELNLSSLELGDSALYFCASSAQGQGYEQYFGPGTRLTVT.

The J gene is TRBJ1-5, the V gene TRBV7-2; a possible D gene is TRBD1 (5 bases). CDR3 length: 14 amino acids. CDR1 and CDR2 (germline): SGHTA, FQGNSA. V lost 3 bases to trimming and J lost 6 bases, with 12 bases between them. CDR3 sequence reads: CASSFNSGGQPQHF. In DNA, the CDR3 is TGTGCCAGCAGCTTCAATTCTGGGGGTCAGCCCCAGCATTTT.

The V gene is TRBV10-2, the J gene TRBJ1-5; D call uncertain. Germline V CDR1 and CDR2: WSHSY, SAAADI. The V end was cut by 3 bases, the J end by 3 bases, with 9 bases between. The CDR3 runs to 14 residues. The CDR3 DNA reads TGCGCCAGCAGTGACAGAAACTCCAATCAGCCCCAGCATTTT. It yields the protein CASSDRNSNQPQHF.

The chain is built from TRBV7-9 and TRBJ1-3; D gene unclear. The CDR3 consists of 17 residues. Germline V gives CDR1 SEHNR, CDR2 FQNEAQ (reference sequence). Trimming shortened V by 5 bases and J by 0 bases, and 17 bases separated the two germline ends. This CDR3 reads CASSRDSRTLSGNTIYF. CDR3 in DNA: TGTGCCAGCAGCCGAGATAGCAGGACGCTCTCTGGAAACACCATATATTTT.

This clone has only one observation. The chain couples TRBV6-6 to TRBJ2-7; 10 positions match TRBD1. Germline assignment: CDR1 MNHNY and CDR2 SVGAGI (reference sequence). This CDR3 is 14 amino acids long. Trimming took 0 bases from V and 6 from J; bases not matched to a gene: 2. CDR3 loop: CASSYSGTGVEQYF. In DNA, the CDR3 is TGTGCCAGCAGTTACTCCGGGACAGGGGTCGAGCAGTACTTC.

The chain combines TRBV6-5 with TRBJ1-2; 8 bases align to TRBD1. The CDR3 consists of 13 residues. The junction had 3 bases not matched to a gene; V was cut back by 5 bases and J by 4 bases. Germline V gene sequence: CDR1 MNHEY, CDR2 SVGAGI. The CDR3 nucleotides read TGTGCCAGCAGTAAACAGGGGGGCTATGGCTACACCTTC. It codes for CASSKQGGYGYTF.

The chain has TRBV7-2 and TRBJ1-5; the D is unclear. CDR3 length equals 16 residues. V lost 5 bases and J lost 1, with 15 bases in between. Germline V gene sequence: CDR1 SGHTA, CDR2 FQGNSA. The CDR3 nucleotides are TGTGCCAGCAGCCCCCCCGGGGTTTGGAGCAATCAGCCCCAGCATTTT. Translating it yields CASSPPGVWSNQPQHF.

The chain links TRBV15 to TRBJ1-1; TRBD1 aligns across 11 bases. Germline V gene lookup returns CDR1 LNHNV and CDR2 YYDKDF (reference sequence). The length of the CDR3 is 17 residues. V trimming: 5 bases; J trimming: 0 bases; junction bases outside the gene matches: 8. The CDR3 is CATSPEQDRGLNTEAFF. For the CDR3, the DNA is TGTGCCACCAGCCCAGAGCAGGACAGGGGGCTGAACACTGAAGCTTTCTTT.

V and J are TRBV5-6 and TRBJ1-1, with D possibly matching TRBD1 (5 bases). CDR1 and CDR2 (germline): SGHDT, YYEEEE. V was trimmed by 0 bases and J by 0 bases, leaving 9 bases between them. This CDR3 comprises 15 residues. CDR3 in DNA: TGTGCCAGCAGCTTGGTAGGGGCCCTGAACACTGAAGCTTTCTTT. This codes for CASSLVGALNTEAFF. Full variable domain (remainder filled in from reference TRBV5-6 and TRBJ1-1): DAGVTQSPTHLIKTRGQQVTLRCSPKSGHDTVSWYQQALGQGPQFIFQYYEEEERQRGNFPDRFSGHQFPNYSSELNVNALLLGDSALYLCASSLVGALNTEAFFGQGTRLTVV.

The rearrangement uses TRBV7-9 and TRBJ2-2; D might be TRBD1 (5 bases). This CDR3 has 18 residues. V lost 0 bases and J 0 bases, leaving 14 bases between the germline ends. The V gene's germline CDR1 is SEHNR and CDR2 FQNEAQ (reference sequence). CDR3: CASSLALFTGSNTGELFF. The CDR3 DNA reads as TGTGCCAGCAGCTTAGCGCTTTTCACAGGCTCGAACACCGGGGAGCTGTTTTTT. Full variable domain (rest looked up from reference TRBV7-9 and TRBJ2-2): DTGVSQNPRHKITKRGQNVTFRCDPISEHNRLYWYRQTLGQGPEFLTYFQNEAQLEKSRLLSDRFSAERPKGSFSTLEIQRTEQGDSAMYLCASSLALFTGSNTGELFFGEGSRLTVL.

The chain links TRBV13 to TRBJ2-5; 9 positions agree with TRBD1. CDR1 and CDR2 from the germline V gene are PRHDT and FYEKMQ (reference sequence). The CDR3 sequence is 16 residues long. Trimming at V came to 6 bases and at J to 5 bases, leaving 13 bases not matched to a gene. The CDR3 spells CASSYNQQGALETQYF. As DNA, the CDR3 is TGTGCCAGCAGTTACAACCAACAGGGGGCGTTGGAGACCCAGTACTTC.

The V call is TRBV28, the J call TRBJ2-7; D may match TRBD1 or TRBD2 (5 bases each). The germline gives CDR1 MDHEN, CDR2 SYDVKM. The CDR3 runs 13 residues. Trimming removed 2 bases at V and 8 bases at J, with 13 bases between. CDR3 protein: CASSLGGGTKQYF. DNA for the CDR3: TGTGCCAGCAGTTTAGGTGGGGGTACGAAGCAGTACTTC.

This chain's CDR3 is CASSPDGVNTEAFF. CDR3 coding DNA: TGTGCCAGCAGCCCCGACGGGGTGAACACTGAAGCTTTCTTT. This chain joins TRBV7-9 and TRBJ1-1, with D uncertain. The CDR3 is made up of 14 amino acids. Germline V gene lookup returns CDR1 SEHNR and CDR2 FQNEAQ (reference sequence). V lost 5 bases and J lost 0, with 10 bases in between.

The CDR3 bases are TGCGCCAGCAGTGAGGGGGGCCCGGGGGAGCCCCAGCATTTT. Its translation is CASSEGGPGEPQHF. This chain connects TRBV10-2 to TRBJ1-5; the D gene is possibly TRBD1 (6 bases). The CDR3 totals 14 residues. Germline CDR1 reads WSHSY; CDR2 reads SAAADI. V was shortened by 2 bases and J by 8 bases, with 13 bases between the two germline ends.